This TCR beta chain came from a study of spatial heterogeneity in lung cancer. On the study more broadly: Sequence detection consistently recorded a greater number of beta-chain than alpha-chain sequences. There were, on average, more than 9.5 raw-read appearances for each unique TCR and UMI combination.

The CDR3 covers 13 residues. V was shortened by 5 bases and J by 0 bases, with 7 bases between the two germline ends. CDR1 and CDR2 from the germline V gene are SGHTA and FQGTGA. The time point denotes: sample taken at primary tumor resection. Regarding the study as a whole: Estimated coverage of tumor T cells was around 6.9% for alpha and 13% for beta chains. Tumor mutation counts were tracked by expanded intratumoral alpha and beta TCR counts.

A single record per CDR3 protein comes from TCRdb applying MiXCR to the 5' RACE reads. The data contain 10,000 or so distinct CDR3 sequences, about 12% of them singletons. A note on this clonotype: Its antigen is unidentified.

The sample was lung tumor tissue, taken at surgery. The chain uses TRBV7-3 and TRBJ1-1, with a possible D match to TRBD1 (6 bases). The sequence was obtained from a female donor with early-stage non-small cell lung cancer. CDR3 DNA sequence: TGTGCCAGCAGCAGGACAGTGAACACTGAAGCTTTCTTT. Its translation is CASSRTVNTEAFF.